This is a list of T cell receptor beta chains from one sample in a study of blood T cell repertoires in COVID-19. Sequencing was performed with immunoSEQ multiplex PCR; in TCRdb, only in-frame clones are kept and a portion is missing. The data contain 150,000 to 200,000 clones, about 90% of them singletons. Sequenced material: peripheral blood. These receptors all stem from a man aged 50 or older with acute or convalescent COVID-19. CDR3s include the opening cysteine and the closing phenylalanine or tryptophan. The D gene is left open where the match is weak. The size of a clone is reported for some rows only, either as once, few or many, or as a class for expanded clones.

J gene: TRBJ1-2; clone size: -; V gene: TRBV9; D gene: TRBD1; CDR3 protein: CASSRLGQVINYGYTF; CDR3 DNA: TGTGCCAGCAGCCGATTGGGACAGGTGATAAACTATGGCTACACCTTC
J gene: TRBJ2-2; clone size: -; V gene: TRBV5-1; D gene: -; CDR3 protein: CASSFLAGDTGELFF; CDR3 DNA: TGCGCCAGCAGCTTCCTGGCGGGTGACACCGGGGAGCTGTTTTTT
J gene: TRBJ2-1; clone size: -; V gene: TRBV7-2; D gene: TRBD1; CDR3 protein: CASGAGGYNEQFF; CDR3 DNA: TGTGCCAGCGGCGCAGGGGGCTACAATGAGCAGTTCTTC
J gene: TRBJ2-1; clone size: -; V gene: TRBV19; D gene: -; CDR3 protein: CASSIDPASDSSYEQFF; CDR3 DNA: TGTGCCAGTAGTATAGATCCGGCTTCCGACTCGTCTTATGAGCAGTTCTTC
J gene: TRBJ2-5; clone size: -; V gene: TRBV4-2; D gene: -; CDR3 protein: CASSPPMEETQYF; CDR3 DNA: TGTGCCAGCAGCCCCCCTATGGAAGAGACCCAGTACTTC
J gene: TRBJ2-4; clone size: -; V gene: TRBV5-6; D gene: TRBD2; CDR3 protein: CASSLTSGKNIQYF; CDR3 DNA: TGTGCCAGCAGCCTTACTAGCGGAAAAAACATTCAGTACTTC
J gene: TRBJ1-3; clone size: -; V gene: TRBV7-9; D gene: -; CDR3 protein: CASTTAQGSTGNTIYF; CDR3 DNA: TGTGCCAGCACCACAGCGCAGGGAAGTACTGGAAACACCATATATTTT
J gene: TRBJ2-1; clone size: -; V gene: TRBV28; D gene: -; CDR3 protein: CASSSGGAGYNEQFF; CDR3 DNA: TGTGCCAGCAGCTCTGGGGGGGCAGGGTACAATGAGCAGTTCTTC
J gene: TRBJ2-3; clone size: -; V gene: TRBV5-1; D gene: TRBD2; CDR3 protein: CASSLALAGSTDTQYF; CDR3 DNA: TGCGCCAGCAGCTTGGCCCTAGCGGGGAGCACAGATACGCAGTATTTT
J gene: TRBJ1-4; clone size: once; V gene: TRBV7-9; D gene: -; CDR3 protein: CASDPGSGFGELFF; CDR3 DNA: TGTGCCAGCGACCCGGGGAGTGGGTTTGGTGAACTGTTTTTT
J gene: TRBJ2-2; clone size: -; V gene: TRBV18; D gene: -; CDR3 protein: CASSPFMAANTGELFF; CDR3 DNA: TGTGCCAGCTCACCATTTATGGCAGCGAACACCGGGGAGCTGTTTTTT
J gene: TRBJ2-5; clone size: -; V gene: TRBV25-1; D gene: TRBD2; CDR3 protein: CASSDLGGGQETQYF; CDR3 DNA: TGTGCCAGCAGTGATCTGGGGGGAGGGCAAGAGACCCAGTACTTC
J gene: TRBJ2-5; clone size: -; V gene: TRBV12-5; D gene: -; CDR3 protein: CASGRVGSGEETQYF; CDR3 DNA: TGTGCTAGTGGTCGGGTTGGTTCGGGTGAAGAGACCCAGTACTTC
J gene: TRBJ2-2; clone size: once; V gene: TRBV4-1; D gene: TRBD2; CDR3 protein: CASSQQLAGGITGELFF; CDR3 DNA: TGCGCCAGCAGCCAACAACTAGCGGGAGGAATCACCGGGGAGCTGTTTTTT
J gene: TRBJ2-1; clone size: -; V gene: TRBV19; D gene: TRBD1; CDR3 protein: CASSTTGQIQNNEQFF; CDR3 DNA: TGTGCCAGTAGTACCACGGGACAGATACAAAACAATGAGCAGTTCTTC
J gene: TRBJ1-6; clone size: -; V gene: TRBV25-1; D gene: TRBD1; CDR3 protein: CASRDRMGSPLHF; CDR3 DNA: TGTGCCAGCCGGGACAGAATGGGCTCACCCCTCCACTTT
J gene: TRBJ1-3; clone size: -; V gene: TRBV28; D gene: -; CDR3 protein: CASTLQGNTIYF; CDR3 DNA: TGTGCCAGCACCTTACAAGGAAACACCATATATTTT
J gene: TRBJ1-4; clone size: once; V gene: TRBV30; D gene: -; CDR3 protein: CAWSAGHSQGEKLFF; CDR3 DNA: TGTGCCTGGAGTGCGGGACATTCGCAGGGGGAAAAACTGTTTTTT
J gene: TRBJ1-4; clone size: -; V gene: TRBV19; D gene: TRBD1; CDR3 protein: CASSPLQGFEEKLFF; CDR3 DNA: TGTGCCAGTAGTCCACTACAGGGGTTTGAAGAAAAACTGTTTTTT
J gene: TRBJ2-5; clone size: once; V gene: TRBV5-1; D gene: TRBD1; CDR3 protein: CASNLGQPQETQYF; CDR3 DNA: TGCGCCAGCAATCTGGGACAGCCTCAAGAGACCCAGTACTTC
J gene: TRBJ2-2; clone size: -; V gene: TRBV5-1; D gene: TRBD2; CDR3 protein: CASSLGSTSGTGELFF; CDR3 DNA: TGCGCCAGCAGCTTGGGGTCGACTAGCGGAACCGGGGAGCTGTTTTTT
J gene: TRBJ1-6; clone size: -; V gene: TRBV19; D gene: -; CDR3 protein: CASSSVEANNSPLHF; CDR3 DNA: TGTGCCAGTAGTTCGGTGGAGGCGAATAATTCACCCCTCCACTTT
J gene: TRBJ1-1; clone size: -; V gene: TRBV2; D gene: TRBD1; CDR3 protein: CASSPGTGRTEAFF; CDR3 DNA: TGTGCCAGCAGTCCAGGGACAGGTCGGACTGAAGCTTTCTTT
J gene: TRBJ2-2; clone size: -; V gene: TRBV7-8; D gene: -; CDR3 protein: CASSLVAGWAGELFF; CDR3 DNA: TGTGCCAGCAGCTTAGTGGCAGGGTGGGCCGGGGAGCTGTTTTTT
J gene: TRBJ2-3; clone size: once; V gene: TRBV27; D gene: TRBD2; CDR3 protein: CASSLTSGRYPSTDTQYF; CDR3 DNA: TGTGCCAGCAGTTTAACTAGCGGGAGGTATCCTAGCACAGATACGCAGTATTTT
J gene: TRBJ1-6; clone size: -; V gene: TRBV28; D gene: -; CDR3 protein: CASSTDSGNSPLHF; CDR3 DNA: TGTGCCAGCAGCACCGACTCGGGGAATTCACCCCTCCACTTT
J gene: TRBJ2-2; clone size: -; V gene: TRBV13; D gene: TRBD1; CDR3 protein: CASSLRDRGRTGELFF; CDR3 DNA: TGTGCCAGCAGTCTCCGGGACAGGGGGCGCACCGGGGAGCTGTTTTTT
J gene: TRBJ1-1; clone size: few; V gene: TRBV19; D gene: -; CDR3 protein: CATRDLNTEAFF; CDR3 DNA: TGTGCCACAAGGGACTTGAACACTGAAGCTTTCTTT